This T cell receptor beta chain was identified during a study of blood T cells in healthy people across ages (dated by TCRdb to 2014 to 2015). Regarding the complete study: In model experiments, template switching captured about one uniquely barcoded TCR beta cDNA molecule for every two T cells. Four age groups were formed from the donors: young (average approximately 16 years), middle-aged (approximately 41), aged (around 62) and long-lived (around 82). Using the same blood draw, the study looked at two additional independent replicas of 1 million unique cDNA reads for two donors, one aged 18 to 30 and the other aged 80 or older. To avoid experimental bias, donors of different ages were spread randomly across the sequencing lanes. Using deep sequencing normalized with unique cDNA molecular identifiers, the study measured how TCR beta repertoire diversity changes with age.

Here is what the overall study found, with its caveats: Since profiling was done on bulk unsorted PBMCs, naive and antigen-experienced compartments could not be conclusively compared. The CMV infection status of donors was not known, potentially confounding age-related changes in expanded clonotypes. Estimates of total diversity based on one million sequenced T cells were considered lower bounds and underestimates. Observed TCR beta diversity per million T cells fell roughly linearly with age, and a significant reduction was already apparent by age about 38. The percentage of naive T cells measured by flow cytometry correlated strongly with observed TCR beta diversity. The long-lived group showed more naive CD4+ T cells, fewer expanded clones and increased TCR diversity than the aged group, suggesting age selection.

This clonotype was observed at least ten times. Its antigen remains unidentified. Base qualities are not recorded, but no much larger clone differs from it by a single base. The roughly 37 donors, aged about 6 to 90 years, were systemically healthy Caucasian individuals from Russia. Ten milliliters of peripheral blood were drawn from each donor into EDTA-treated Vacutainer tubes. PBMCs were isolated by Ficoll-Paque density-gradient centrifugation, with at least 6.5 million obtained per sample. Total RNA, at least 5.5 micrograms per sample, was extracted from PBMCs with Trizol reagent. For every donor, an aliquot of PBMCs went through flow cytometry to measure the percentages of naive CD45RAhigh/CD27high T cells. The cysteine opens and the phenylalanine closes a CDR3 of 15 amino acids. Kept here is only the CDR3 DNA, which spans 45 bases and is read in frame from base 1. V loses 4 bases of germline sequence and J loses 7 bases, and the interval between the two ends is 17 bases. CDR1 and CDR2 (MNHNS, SASEGT) derive from the germline V gene.

The method behind the library was 5' RACE. Sequencer: Illumina HiSeq 2500. A second PCR of about 7 to 12 cycles was performed with a sample-barcoded 5' primer and a J-beta primer mix. A template-switch 5' adaptor carrying 12 random nucleotides introduced a unique molecular identifier onto each TCR beta cDNA molecule. Each sample yielded at least 2.5 million CDR3-containing paired-end reads. First-strand cDNA was synthesized from all RNA with the Mint cDNA synthesis kit, primed by a TRBC-specific oligonucleotide. Following uracil-DNA glycosylase treatment, all cDNA underwent a first 18-cycle PCR with the universal primers M1SS and BC2_uni_R. On the study's bioinformatics: For normalization, 1 million high-quality reads were randomly selected from each sample, with every read carrying a distinct molecular identifier. Reads sharing molecular identifiers were discarded rather than binned into consensus sequences. MiTCR, with a Q25 quality threshold and the strictest error-elimination algorithm, was used for CDR3 identification, clonotype clustering and error correction. A nonparametric unseen species model with Euler transformation was used to estimate a lower bound on total TCR beta diversity. TCRdb redid the processing of the public reads, applying fastp at Q25 and MiXCR, and retained in-frame beta chains. Rows with a matching CDR3 protein are joined into one entry that keeps the most common DNA and genes. The V and J calls, along with clone size, are taken from TCRdb and not from the paper's own processing. This sample has about 1.6 million distinct CDR3 sequences in its table, and roughly 32% of those were observed once. 10% to 12% of the sample lies in the top ten.

The rearrangement joined TRBV6-1 to TRBJ1-5; D gene: possibly TRBD1, on 6 matching bases. Sequencing used blood. The receptor was derived from a woman between 25 and 40 years old in good health. The CDR3 loop reads CASSGQGPDGQPQHF. Read as DNA, the sequence is TGTGCCAGCAGTGGCCAGGGGCCTGACGGGCAGCCCCAGCATTTT.